Shown below are 26 T cell receptor beta chains from a single sample sequenced in a study of blood T cell repertoires in COVID-19. The protocol was immunoSEQ multiplex PCR, while the TCRdb copy is restricted to in-frame clones and leaves out a portion. The sample carries approximately 180,000 clones, 80% to 90% recorded once. Sample: peripheral blood. These receptors were obtained from a human donor with active or convalescent COVID-19. The donor label of this sample is uncertain.

The chain recombines TRBV29-1 with TRBJ2-5, with D possibly TRBD1 on 5 matching bases. Germline CDR1 reads SQVTM; CDR2 reads ANQGSEA. CDR3 size: 16 residues. With 4 bases removed from V and 5 bases from J, the gap between germline ends came to 23 bases. The CDR3 nucleotides read TGCAGCGTTGGAGGCAGGGTGAGGTCAAGCCGGGAGACCCAGTACTTC. The encoded protein is CSVGGRVRSSRETQYF. Drawing the rest from reference TRBV29-1 and TRBJ2-5, the complete variable domain is SAVISQKPSRDICQRGTSLTIQCQVDSQVTMMFWYRQQPGQSLTLIATANQGSEATYESGFVIDKFPISRPNLTFSTLTVSNMSPEDSSIYLCSVGGRVRSSRETQYFGPGTRLLVL.

V gene TRBV14 combines with J gene TRBJ2-2; TRBD1 matches 7 bases. Unmatched junction bases numbered 8, after V lost 0 bases and J lost 4 bases. The CDR3 covers 17 residues. Germline V gene data show CDR1 as SGHDN and CDR2 as FVKESK. CDR3 DNA sequence: TGTGCCAGCAGCCAAGATGGGCCGACAGGGCCCACCGGGGAGCTGTTTTTT. Translating gives CASSQDGPTGPTGELFF.

The chain employs TRBV5-4 and TRBJ2-7; the D gene is possibly TRBD2 (6 bases). The CDR3 contains 13 residues. Trimming removed 3 bases at V and 2 bases at J, with 9 bases between. CDR1 and CDR2 (germline): SGHNT, YYREEE (reference sequence). This CDR3 is CASSWGEAYEQYF. CDR3 nucleotide sequence: TGTGCCAGCAGCTGGGGGGAAGCCTACGAGCAGTACTTC.

The chain employs TRBV19 and TRBJ1-5; TRBD1 matches 7 bases. The V gene end was trimmed by 5 bases and the J gene end by 6 bases; junction bases not matched to a gene: 10. This CDR3 is built from 15 residues. Germline CDR1 is LNHDA and CDR2 is SQIVND (reference sequence). Written as DNA, the CDR3 is TGTGCCAGTAGTGTGCCGGGACAGCGGTTTCAGCCCCAGCATTTT. This encodes CASSVPGQRFQPQHF.

The sample holds one count of this clone. The chain combines TRBV5-1 with TRBJ2-1; TRBD2 matches 14 bases. CDR3 length: 14 residues. After removal of 7 bases from V and 9 bases from J, the junction contained 6 bases not matched to a gene. Germline CDR1 reads SGHRS; CDR2 reads YFSETQ. CDR3 in amino acids: CASQGLAGVGEQFF. The CDR3 coding sequence is TGCGCCAGCCAGGGACTAGCGGGGGTAGGTGAGCAGTTCTTC.

This rearrangement joins TRBV5-4 to TRBJ2-1; the match to TRBD2 covers 9 bases. This CDR3 contains 18 residues. V lost 3 bases to trimming and J lost 8 bases; unmatched junction nucleotides: 18. Germline V gene data show CDR1 as SGHNT and CDR2 as YYREEE (reference sequence). The CDR3 DNA sequence: TGTGCCAGCAGCTCCCACGGTCCTAGCGGGGCCGGGGGGGATGAGCAGTTCTTC. Encoded protein: CASSSHGPSGAGGDEQFF. Together with reference TRBV5-4 and TRBJ2-1, the CDR3 gives the full variable domain: ETGVTQSPTHLIKTRGQQVTLRCSSQSGHNTVSWYQQALGQGPQFIFQYYREEENGRGNFPPRFSGLQFPNYSSELNVNALELDDSALYLCASSSHGPSGAGGDEQFFGPGTRLTVL.

The chain recombines TRBV20-1 with TRBJ2-1; weak D call: TRBD1 (5 bases). V was trimmed by 3 bases and J by 12 bases, leaving 9 bases between them. Germline CDR1 is DFQATT and CDR2 is SNEGSKA (reference sequence). CDR3 length: 10 amino acids. CDR3: CSASLGVQFF. The CDR3, as DNA: TGCAGTGCTAGTTTAGGGGTGCAGTTCTTC.

V and J are TRBV3-1 (or the pseudogene TRBV3-2) and TRBJ2-5, with D unresolved. In germline, CDR1 is LGHDT, CDR2 YNNKEL (reference sequence). The CDR3 sequence is 18 residues long. Trimming left V 0 bases short and J 1 base short, with 18 bases between. The DNA for the CDR3 is TGTGCCAGCAGCCAAGACGAAGCAACCACAGCCTCCCAAGAGACCCAGTACTTC. Translating gives CASSQDEATTASQETQYF.

The rearrangement joins TRBV5-1 to TRBJ2-5, with D possibly TRBD2 on 5 matching bases. V gave up 0 bases and J gave up 3 bases, with 15 bases separating them. Germline-derived CDR1 and CDR2 are SGHRS and YFSETQ. The CDR3 contains 16 residues. The chain's CDR3 is CASSLAVSLAEETQYF. CDR3 sequence (DNA): TGCGCCAGCAGCTTGGCCGTGTCTCTAGCCGAAGAGACCCAGTACTTC.

V usage is TRBV6-5 and J usage is TRBJ2-7, with D perhaps matching TRBD1 (5 bases). Germline V gives CDR1 MNHEY, CDR2 SVGAGI. The CDR3 spans 15 residues. Trimming left V 4 bases short and J 0 bases short, with 13 bases between. CDR3 amino acids: CASSSQGYSSYEQYF. The CDR3 region has the DNA TGTGCCAGCAGTTCCCAGGGCTACAGCTCCTACGAGCAGTACTTC.

The chain links TRBV12-3 or TRBV12-4 to TRBJ2-2; D might be TRBD2 (5 bases). This CDR3 contains 11 residues. The V end lost 10 bases, the J end lost 7 bases, and 10 bases lay between the germline ends. CDR3 loop: CATLAGGELFF. The CDR3 bases are TGTGCCACCCTTGCGGGCGGGGAGCTGTTTTTT.

This clone appeared a few times. The CDR3 here is CASSPSYYEQYF. Written as DNA, the CDR3 is TGTGCCAGCAGCCCGTCTTACTACGAGCAGTACTTC. The V and J genes are TRBV7-8 and TRBJ2-7, with D uncertain. CDR3 length equals 12 residues. The germline V gene has CDR1 SGHVS and CDR2 FQNEAQ. Trimming took off 5 bases at V and 3 bases at J, with 8 bases between the two ends.

This clone was seen only once. The chain carries TRBV9 and TRBJ2-3; D gene unclear. The V gene's germline CDR1 is SGDLS and CDR2 YYNGEE. The germline V and J ends were trimmed by 3 bases and 2 bases, with 13 bases remaining between them. The CDR3 consists of 15 residues. The DNA for the CDR3 is TGTGCCAGCAGCGGCAGAATACCACACACAGATACGCAGTATTTT. Its translation is CASSGRIPHTDTQYF.

The rearrangement links TRBV6-5 to TRBJ2-5, with a tentative D call TRBD1 (5 bases). The V gene lost 8 bases and the J gene lost 2 bases, with 12 bases spanning the gap. Germline assignment: CDR1 MNHEY and CDR2 SVGAGI. This CDR3 region has 13 residues. CDR3 in amino acids: CASYRTDQETQYF. The CDR3 coding sequence is TGTGCCAGCTACAGGACGGATCAAGAGACCCAGTACTTC.

This clone has a handful of counts. V and J are TRBV21-1 and TRBJ1-3; the table's D call of TRBD1 was not tested on the DNA. TRBV21-1 is classified as a pseudogene. This CDR3 is 16 amino acids long. CDR3 nucleotide sequence: TGTGCCAGCATTAAGGGGGCTCATAGCTCTGGAAACACCATATATTTT. Its protein product is CASIKGAHSSGNTIYF.

The chain links TRBV27 to TRBJ1-4, with 7 bases fitting TRBD1. This CDR3 has 14 residues. Per the germline V gene, CDR1 is MNHEY and CDR2 is SMNVEV (reference sequence). Trimming cost V 3 bases and J 11 bases; bases outside gene matches: 9. The CDR3 bases are TGTGCCAGCAGTTTTAACAAAGGACAGGACAAACTGTTTTTT. This gives the protein CASSFNKGQDKLFF.

This chain uses TRBV12-5 with TRBJ2-3; 8 positions agree with TRBD2. This CDR3 has 15 residues. Looked up from germline, CDR1 is LGHNT and CDR2 is FRNRAP. With V trimmed by 5 bases and J by 0 bases, 4 bases remained unmatched. CDR3 nucleotide sequence: TGTGCTAGTGGTGCGGCGGGAGGTAGCACAGATACGCAGTATTTT. Translated, it gives CASGAAGGSTDTQYF.

Here the CDR3 reads CASSSYSRDRELEQYF. In DNA form, the CDR3 reads TGTGCCAGCAGCTCCTACTCCCGGGACAGGGAACTCGAGCAGTACTTC. The rearrangement joins TRBV7-2 to TRBJ2-7; 9 bases map to TRBD1. CDR3 length: 16 residues. V lost 4 bases and J lost 6; bases outside the gene matches: 13. Germline CDR1 and CDR2: SGHTA and FQGNSA.

The chain couples TRBV19 to TRBJ1-4, with 9 nucleotides matching TRBD1. In germline, CDR1 is LNHDA, CDR2 SQIVND (reference sequence). With 5 bases clipped from V and 4 bases from J, the junction kept 11 bases outside the gene matches. The CDR3 has 17 amino acids. Written as DNA, the CDR3 is TGTGCCAGTAGTTCAAGGGGGACAGGGCCGCATAATGAAAAACTGTTTTTT. Translation gives CASSSRGTGPHNEKLFF.

The chain recombines TRBV29-1 with TRBJ1-4; TRBD1 agrees at 7 bases. The V gene's germline CDR1 is SQVTM and CDR2 ANQGSEA. J gave up 11 bases and V 6 bases, and 12 bases lay outside the gene matches. CDR3 size: 13 residues. As DNA, the CDR3 is TGCAGCGTGAGCCCCTCGACAGGGAGGAAACTGTTTTTT. It codes for CSVSPSTGRKLFF. Looking up the rest from reference TRBV29-1 and TRBJ1-4 gives the full variable domain: SAVISQKPSRDICQRGTSLTIQCQVDSQVTMMFWYRQQPGQSLTLIATANQGSEATYESGFVIDKFPISRPNLTFSTLTVSNMSPEDSSIYLCSVSPSTGRKLFFGSGTQLSVL.

J is TRBJ1-5 and V is TRBV18, with unresolved D. The germline V gene has CDR1 KGHSH and CDR2 LQKENI. The CDR3 is made up of 14 amino acids. V shed 3 bases and J shed 5 bases, with 11 bases lying between them. The CDR3 bases are TGTGCCAGCTCACCTACCTCGGAGGATCAGCCCCAGCATTTT. Its protein is CASSPTSEDQPQHF.

V usage is TRBV5-8 and J usage is TRBJ2-7, with D possibly TRBD1 on 5 matching bases. V was trimmed by 4 bases and J by 3 bases, leaving 8 bases between them. CDR3 length: 12 residues. The germline gives CDR1 SGHTS, CDR2 YDEGEE. The CDR3 bases are TGTGCCAGCAGCCAGGGTCTCTACGAGCAGTACTTC. It yields the protein CASSQGLYEQYF.

J is TRBJ2-5 and V is TRBV24-1, with TRBD2 as a possible D gene (5 bases). V lost 4 bases to trimming and J lost 5 bases, with 13 bases between them. CDR3 length: 14 residues. The germline V gene has CDR1 KGHDR and CDR2 SFDVKD. The CDR3 bases are TGTGCCACCAGTGACCCCGGGAACTGGGAGACCCAGTACTTC. Translating it yields CATSDPGNWETQYF.

The chain recombines TRBV7-2 with TRBJ1-6; D not certain. There are 16 residues in the CDR3. The V gene lost 4 bases and the J gene lost 4 bases, with 14 bases spanning the gap. Germline lookup yields CDR1 SGHTA and CDR2 FQGNSA. The CDR3 DNA is TGTGCCAGCAGCTCCCGCCCCCGGGGTTATAATTCACCCCTCCACTTT. Protein: CASSSRPRGYNSPLHF.

The chain joins TRBV25-1 to TRBJ2-2; TRBD2 matches at 14 bases. V was pared by 5 bases and J by 6 bases, with 8 bases of the junction left unmatched. Germline lookup yields CDR1 MGHDK and CDR2 SYGVNS. The CDR3 sequence is 17 residues long. The CDR3 region is CASSRPTGLAGAGELFF. For the CDR3, the DNA is TGTGCCAGCAGTCGCCCTACGGGACTAGCGGGGGCCGGGGAGCTGTTTTTT.

The V call is TRBV9, the J call TRBJ1-4; D might be TRBD1 (5 bases). The germline V and J ends were trimmed by 2 bases and 2 bases, with 7 bases remaining between them. This CDR3 is built from 14 residues. The germline V gene encodes CDR1 SGDLS and CDR2 YYNGEE. CDR3 sequence reads: CASSVGGTNEKLFF. In DNA, the CDR3 is TGTGCCAGCAGCGTTGGGGGGACTAATGAAAAACTGTTTTTT.